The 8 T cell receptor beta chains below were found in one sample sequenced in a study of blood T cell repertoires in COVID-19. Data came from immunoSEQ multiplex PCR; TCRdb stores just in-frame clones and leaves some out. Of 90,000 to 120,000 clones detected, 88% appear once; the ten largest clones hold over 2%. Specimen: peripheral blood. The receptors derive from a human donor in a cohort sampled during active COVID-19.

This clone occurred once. For the CDR3, the DNA is TGTGCCAGCAGCCCGACGCCCGGGGGAACCTACGAGCAGTACTTC. Translating gives CASSPTPGGTYEQYF. The V call is TRBV7-3, the J call TRBJ2-7; the D gene is possibly TRBD2 (6 bases). The CDR3 extends over 15 amino acids. Germline V gene sequence: CDR1 SGHTA, CDR2 FQGTGA. V was cut by 5 bases and J by 2 bases, with 16 bases left in between.

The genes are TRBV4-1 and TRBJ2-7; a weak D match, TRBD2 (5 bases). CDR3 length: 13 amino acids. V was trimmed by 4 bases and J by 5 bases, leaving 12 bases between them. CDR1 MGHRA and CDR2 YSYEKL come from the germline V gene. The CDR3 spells CASSRAGIDEQYF. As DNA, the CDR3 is TGCGCCAGCAGCCGCGCCGGGATCGACGAGCAGTACTTC.

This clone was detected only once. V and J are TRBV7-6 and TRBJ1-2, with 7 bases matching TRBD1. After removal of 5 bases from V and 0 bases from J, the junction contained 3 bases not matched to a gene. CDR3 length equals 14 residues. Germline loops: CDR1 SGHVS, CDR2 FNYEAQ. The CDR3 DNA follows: TGTGCCAGCAGCCAGGGACAGACTAACTATGGCTACACCTTC. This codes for CASSQGQTNYGYTF.

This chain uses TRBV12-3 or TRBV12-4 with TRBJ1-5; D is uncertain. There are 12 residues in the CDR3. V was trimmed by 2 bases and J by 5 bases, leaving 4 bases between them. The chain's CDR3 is CASSLRDQPQHF. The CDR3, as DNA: TGTGCCAGCAGTTTACGGGATCAGCCCCAGCATTTT.

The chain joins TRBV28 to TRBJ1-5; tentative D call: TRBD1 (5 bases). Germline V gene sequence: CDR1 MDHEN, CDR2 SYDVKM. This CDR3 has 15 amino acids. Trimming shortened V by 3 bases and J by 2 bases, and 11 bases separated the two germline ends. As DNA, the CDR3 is TGTGCCAGCAGTTTGGAGGGGTCGGGCAATCAGCCCCAGCATTTT. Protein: CASSLEGSGNQPQHF.

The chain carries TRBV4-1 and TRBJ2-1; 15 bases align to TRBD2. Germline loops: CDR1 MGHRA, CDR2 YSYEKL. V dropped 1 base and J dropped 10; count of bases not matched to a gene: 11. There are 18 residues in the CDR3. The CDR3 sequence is CASSQGRGLAGGSREQFF. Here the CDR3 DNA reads TGCGCCAGCAGCCAAGGGCGGGGACTAGCGGGGGGTTCCAGGGAGCAGTTCTTC.

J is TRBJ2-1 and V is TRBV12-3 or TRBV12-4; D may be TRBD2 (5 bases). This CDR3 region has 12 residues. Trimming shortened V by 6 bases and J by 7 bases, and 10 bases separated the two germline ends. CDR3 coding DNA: TGTGCCAGCAGAACCACGGGGAATGAGCAGTTCTTC. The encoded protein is CASRTTGNEQFF.

The CDR3 bases are TGTGCCAGCATTATGGACAGGGAGGTCGACGAGCAGTACTTC. Its translation is CASIMDREVDEQYF. V usage is TRBV2 and J usage is TRBJ2-7; 8 bases fit TRBD1. V trimming: 7 bases; J trimming: 5 bases; junction bases outside the gene matches: 10. CDR3 length: 14 amino acids. Germline V gives CDR1 SNHLY, CDR2 FYNNEI. The whole variable domain, filled in from reference TRBV2 and TRBJ2-7, reads EPEVTQTPSHQVTQMGQEVILRCVPISNHLYFYWYRQILGQKVEFLVSFYNNEISEKSEIFDDQFSVERPDGSNFTLKIRSTKLEDSAMYFCASIMDREVDEQYFGPGTRLTVT.